This T cell receptor (beta chain) came from a study of human T cells and chemical hapten exposure. Using its own MiXCR run on the RACE reads, TCRdb lists one record per CDR3 protein. Among roughly 360,000 distinct CDR3 sequences listed, 4.8% were seen once. This clonotype has at least ten counts. Time point given: patch test 1, 2 weeks after DPC sensitization. Documented treatment: therapeutic diphenylcyclopropenone sensitization with weekly scalp DPC. This sequence was found in a woman aged 45-65 years with alopecia areata. Some clones in this sample may be carry-over from other donors' samples. This specimen was whole blood, taken in connection with sensitization to the hapten diphenylcyclopropenone (DPC).

The CDR3 DNA sequence: TGTGCCAGCAGCTTAGTAACCCTAGCGGGGGGGTACCAAGAGACCCAGTACTTC. Translating gives CASSLVTLAGGYQETQYF. This sequence joins TRBV7-6 and TRBJ2-5; 12 nucleotides align to TRBD2. The germline CDR1 and CDR2 sequences are SGHVS and FNYEAQ. J was trimmed by 0 bases and V by 1 base; bases with no gene match: 6. This CDR3 is built from 18 residues. The full variable domain, its missing parts supplied by reference TRBV7-6 and TRBJ2-5, is GAGVSQSPRYKVTKRGQDVALRCDPISGHVSLYWYRQALGQGPEFLTYFNYEAQQDKSGLPNDRFSAERPEGSISTLTIQRTEQRDSAMYRCASSLVTLAGGYQETQYFGPGTRLLVL.